Given below is one T cell receptor beta chain in context. Per the study methods: By means of reference gene primer amplification, nucleated cell counts were estimated. Profiling relied on immunoSEQ multiplex PCR, and the TCRdb table lists in-frame clones only, not all of them. V and J calls and clone size come straight from that table; D and trimming were deduced from the DNA. Here the sample spans about 140,000 clones, approximately 80% being singletons. The age range of participants was about 18 to 95 years, with residence in about two dozen US areas. Exposed enrollees had met someone with a PCR-confirmed or clinician-diagnosed COVID-19 case at some point within the 2 weeks before study entry. This entry is derived from a study of blood T cell repertoires in COVID-19. On the study more broadly: From the United States, Italy and Spain came samples of acute and convalescent COVID-19.

Germline CDR1 MGHDK, CDR2 SYGVNS. Germline trimming cut 7 bases from V and 4 bases from J; bases unmatched to any gene: 9. The CDR3 runs to 15 residues. This receptor was taken from an older man who had been exposed to COVID-19. V is TRBV25-1 and J is TRBJ2-5, with 10 bases aligning to TRBD1. The sequenced sample consisted of PBMCs or T cells enriched from blood (not recorded which). CDR3 region: CASTIPRDRGETQYF. Here the CDR3 DNA reads TGTGCCAGCACCATCCCCCGGGACAGGGGAGAGACCCAGTACTTC.